This entry is about one TCR beta chain. This sample was taken from a study of T cell responses to AZD1222 COVID-19 vaccine. From germline, CDR1 is SGHNT and CDR2 YYREEE (reference sequence). CDR3 length: 17 amino acids. V lost 5 bases, J lost 0 bases, and 8 bases stayed unmatched. Assay used: immunoSEQ multiplex PCR; TCRdb lists only in-frame clones, some missing. The sample holds about 120,000 clones, 90% seen once. This sequence was found in an adult who received the MenACWY meningococcal vaccine as a control. The material sequenced was peripheral blood, taken 28 days after the second dose of the MenACWY control vaccine. The V gene is TRBV5-4, the J gene TRBJ2-1, with 10 bases that match TRBD2. CDR3 in DNA: TGTGCCAGCAGACCTTATAGCGGGAGGAGCTCCTACAATGAGCAGTTCTTC. It translates to CASRPYSGRSSYNEQFF.